This TCR beta chain was recovered during a study of blood T cell repertoires in COVID-19. The overall study: Samples came from the United States, Italy and Spain, spanning acute and convalescent COVID-19. PBMCs, B-cell-depleted T cells, or T cells provided the cDNA or gDNA that made up the material.

Authors' processing steps: Amplification with reference gene primers provided the estimates of nucleated cell counts. Libraries were prepared by immunoSEQ multiplex PCR; TCRdb keeps only in-frame clonotypes and omits some of them. The V and J calls and clone size are taken from that table; D and trimming were inferred from the DNA. The sample holds about 150,000 clones, over 60% seen once. The CDR3 length is 15 residues. Trimming removed 6 bases from V and 3 bases from J; junction bases left unmatched: 11. Germline lookup yields CDR1 MNHEY and CDR2 SVGAGI. The specimen was peripheral blood. The source of this sequence is a man older than 75 with acute or convalescent COVID-19. The V and J genes are TRBV6-5 and TRBJ2-7; 7 bases fit TRBD1. The CDR3 here is CASRGTGAWGYEQYF. The CDR3 nucleotides read TGTGCCAGCAGGGGAACAGGGGCTTGGGGCTACGAGCAGTACTTC.